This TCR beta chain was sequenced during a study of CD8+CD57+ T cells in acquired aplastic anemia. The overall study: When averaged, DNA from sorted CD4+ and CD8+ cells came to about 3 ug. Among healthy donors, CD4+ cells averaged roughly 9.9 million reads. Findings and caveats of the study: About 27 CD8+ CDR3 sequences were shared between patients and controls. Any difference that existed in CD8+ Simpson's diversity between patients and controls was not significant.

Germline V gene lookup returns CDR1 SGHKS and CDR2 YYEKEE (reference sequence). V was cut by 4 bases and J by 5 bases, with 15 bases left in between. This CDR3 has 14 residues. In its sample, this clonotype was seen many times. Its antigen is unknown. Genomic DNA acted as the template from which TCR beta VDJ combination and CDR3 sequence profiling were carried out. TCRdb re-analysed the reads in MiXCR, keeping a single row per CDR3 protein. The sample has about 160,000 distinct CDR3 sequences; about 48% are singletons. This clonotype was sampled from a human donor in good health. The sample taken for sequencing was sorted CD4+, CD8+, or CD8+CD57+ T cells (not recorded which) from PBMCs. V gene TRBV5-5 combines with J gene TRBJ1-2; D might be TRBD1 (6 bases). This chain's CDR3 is CASSPGQNPYGYTF. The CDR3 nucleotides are TGTGCCAGCAGCCCTGGACAGAACCCGTATGGCTACACCTTC.